This TCR beta chain was found in a study of cytomegalovirus exposure and HLA in healthy donors. PCR employed 60 Vbeta and 13 Jbeta primers. Clones were read by immunoSEQ multiplex PCR, and TCRdb kept only the in-frame ones, dropping some. The table shows more than 100,000 clones, with 75% to 90% occurring only once. Looked up from germline, CDR1 is SGHAT and CDR2 is FQNNGV. This CDR3 comprises 16 residues. V shed 5 bases, J shed 0 bases, and the junction held 7 bases outside the gene matches. In nominal health when sampled, donors likely had unrecorded immune exposures nonetheless. The sample taken for sequencing was PBMCs. This chain joins TRBV11-2 and TRBJ1-3; TRBD1 matches 7 bases. This TCR was sampled from a man aged 25-45 years in good health and CMV-seronegative. The CDR3 sequence: CASSVTTGFSGNTIYF. The CDR3 DNA reads TGTGCCAGCAGCGTGACGACAGGGTTCTCTGGAAACACCATATATTTT. The complete variable domain, with remaining parts taken from reference TRBV11-2 and TRBJ1-3, reads EAGVAQSPRYKIIEKRQSVAFWCNPISGHATLYWYQQILGQGPKLLIQFQNNGVVDDSQLPKDRFSAERLKGVDSTLKIQPAKLEDSAVYLCASSVTTGFSGNTIYFGEGSWLTVV.